Each of the 14 T cell receptor beta chains below was sequenced from the same sample in a study of blood T cells in healthy people across ages. Through a sample-barcoded 5' primer and a J-beta primer mix, a second PCR was run for about 7 to 12 cycles. TCRdb re-analysed the 5' RACE reads in MiXCR, keeping a single row per CDR3 protein. The table lists 1.5 million or so distinct CDR3 sequences, approximately 39% of them singletons. The sample was blood. These TCRs come from a woman younger than 30 in good health.

V gene TRBV6-6 combines with J gene TRBJ2-5; D could derive from TRBD1 or TRBD2 (5 bases each). V was cut by 5 bases and J by 5 bases, with 12 bases left in between. This CDR3 spans 13 amino acids. Looked up from germline, CDR1 is MNHNY and CDR2 is SVGAGI (reference sequence). Written as DNA, the CDR3 is TGTGCCAGCAGTGGGGCGCGAGGGGAGACCCAGTACTTC. Translating it yields CASSGARGETQYF.

The J gene is TRBJ2-3, the V gene TRBV11-2, with TRBD2 identical over 11 bases. The CDR3 runs to 21 residues. Germline-derived CDR1 and CDR2 are SGHAT and FQNNGV. V was pared by 4 bases and J by 4 bases, with 22 bases of the junction left unmatched. CDR3 in amino acids: CASSSVYSASGGPAPADTQYF. CDR3 in DNA: TGTGCCAGCAGCTCAGTATACTCCGCTAGCGGGGGGCCGGCACCCGCAGATACGCAGTATTTT. The full variable domain, completed using reference TRBV11-2 and TRBJ2-3, is EAGVAQSPRYKIIEKRQSVAFWCNPISGHATLYWYQQILGQGPKLLIQFQNNGVVDDSQLPKDRFSAERLKGVDSTLKIQPAKLEDSAVYLCASSSVYSASGGPAPADTQYFGPGTRLTVL.

This clonotype was detected a few times. J is TRBJ2-7 and V is TRBV2; TRBD1 matches at 9 bases. CDR3 length equals 14 residues. Germline V gene lookup returns CDR1 SNHLY and CDR2 FYNNEI. The V gene end was trimmed by 6 bases and the J gene end by 11 bases; junction bases not matched to a gene: 14. CDR3 in DNA: TGTGCCAGCAGCCTCACCGGGACAGGGAAGACCAAGTACTTC. Encoded protein: CASSLTGTGKTKYF.

The chain couples TRBV10-3 to TRBJ2-5; D may be TRBD2 (5 bases). V shed 4 bases and J shed 4 bases, with 10 bases lying between them. This CDR3 has 13 residues. CDR1 is ENHRY and CDR2 is SYGVKD in the germline V gene. The DNA of the CDR3 is TGTGCCATCAGTGGGGCGGGTGGAGAGACCCAGTACTTC. Translating gives CAISGAGGETQYF.

Only a few counts were recorded for this clonotype. This chain links TRBV27 with TRBJ1-2; unclear D gene. V was cut by 5 bases and J by 5 bases, with 24 bases left in between. The CDR3 has 17 amino acids. CDR1 is MNHEY and CDR2 is SMNVEV in the germline V gene (reference sequence). This chain's CDR3 is CASSPYPMRSPGYGYTF. The CDR3 bases are TGTGCCAGCAGTCCCTATCCGATGAGGAGCCCCGGGTATGGCTACACCTTC.

This chain's CDR3 is CASSGRDVMGNEQFF. DNA for the CDR3: TGTGCCAGCAGCGGCCGGGACGTAATGGGTAATGAGCAGTTCTTC. This chain uses TRBV9 with TRBJ2-1; D is perhaps TRBD1 or TRBD2 (5 bases each). CDR3 size: 15 residues. The V end lost 3 bases, the J end lost 7 bases, and 17 bases lay between the germline ends. The V gene's germline CDR1 is SGDLS and CDR2 YYNGEE.

This clonotype was counted many times. The chain employs TRBV4-1 and TRBJ2-5; the D gene is possibly TRBD2 (6 bases). The CDR3 has 14 amino acids. Germline V gene lookup returns CDR1 MGHRA and CDR2 YSYEKL. With 5 bases removed from V and 1 base from J, the gap between germline ends came to 11 bases. Written as DNA, the CDR3 is TGCGCCAGCAGCGACGAGGGACTCCAAGAGACCCAGTACTTC. It encodes CASSDEGLQETQYF.

This clonotype was counted between two and nine times. V usage is TRBV12-3 or TRBV12-4 and J usage is TRBJ2-7; TRBD1 matches 9 bases. The CDR3 consists of 15 residues. Losses at the gene ends were 1 base for V and 3 bases for J; bases not matched to a gene: 4. The CDR3 is CASSLDGQGRYEQYF. CDR3 nucleotides: TGTGCCAGCAGTTTAGACGGACAGGGGCGCTACGAGCAGTACTTC.

This clonotype has more than one count but fewer than ten. This chain uses TRBV29-1 with TRBJ2-3; D tentatively fits TRBD1 or TRBD2 (8 bases each). The V and J ends lost 5 bases and 1 base respectively, with 31 bases between them. Germline V gene sequence: CDR1 SQVTM, CDR2 ANQGSEA. The CDR3 consists of 20 residues. The chain's CDR3 is CSVRGGRWDRREFGTDTQYF. In nucleotides, the CDR3 is TGCAGCGTTCGGGGGGGTAGGTGGGACAGGCGGGAGTTTGGCACAGATACGCAGTATTTT.

CDR3 in DNA: TGCAGTGCTAGTGTACCCAACGCGCCGTACGAACTTAATGAAAAACTGTTTTTT. Residues: CSASVPNAPYELNEKLFF. This chain connects TRBV20-1 to TRBJ1-4; D remains unclear. This CDR3 spans 18 amino acids. V dropped 3 bases and J dropped 4 bases, with 24 bases sitting between them. Germline V gene lookup returns CDR1 DFQATT and CDR2 SNEGSKA (reference sequence).

This clonotype was counted only a few times. The chain carries TRBV7-2 and TRBJ2-1; 7 bases match TRBD2. This CDR3 comprises 18 residues. Trimming removed 5 bases from V and 0 bases from J; junction bases left unmatched: 13. Germline V gene lookup returns CDR1 SGHTA and CDR2 FQGNSA. The CDR3 region is CASSTLGVAGYSYNEQFF. Here the CDR3 DNA reads TGTGCCAGCAGCACACTCGGGGTAGCGGGTTACTCCTACAATGAGCAGTTCTTC.

This clonotype was counted at least ten times. This chain uses TRBV20-1 with TRBJ1-2, with no clear D. Between the trimmed V and J ends, which lost 6 bases and 5 bases, there was a span of 13 bases. The CDR3 extends over 12 amino acids. Germline V lookup: CDR1 DFQATT, CDR2 SNEGSKA (reference sequence). The CDR3: CSAPSTTYGYTF. In nucleotides, the CDR3 is TGCAGTGCCCCGAGCACCACGTATGGCTACACCTTC.

This clonotype has just a few counts. This rearrangement joins TRBV6-5 to TRBJ2-1, with TRBD2 matching 8 bases. Germline values: CDR1 MNHEY, CDR2 SVGAGI. The V gene end was trimmed by 5 bases and the J gene end by 3 bases; junction bases not matched to a gene: 6. This CDR3 region has 15 residues. In DNA, the CDR3 is TGTGCCAGCAGTCAGAGCGGGAGAGTCTACAATGAGCAGTTCTTC. This sequence encodes CASSQSGRVYNEQFF.

This chain links TRBV13 with TRBJ2-3, with D perhaps matching TRBD1 or TRBD2 (5 bases each). CDR1 is PRHDT, CDR2 FYEKMQ, per germline (reference sequence). This CDR3 has 16 amino acids. The ends were cut back, 4 bases at V and 0 bases at J, with 14 bases in the middle. DNA of the CDR3: TGTGCCAGCAGCTCCAGCAGGGTAGCGAGCACAGATACGCAGTATTTT. Translation: CASSSSRVASTDTQYF.